Presented here are 17 T cell receptor beta chains from one specimen sequenced in a study of graft-versus-host responses after intestinal transplantation. Antigens of these TCRs are unknown. Clones were sequenced by immunoSEQ multiplex PCR, and TCRdb holds only the in-frame ones, with some missing. Of 70,000 to 100,000 clones in the sample, 85% to 90% are singletons; the top ten hold roughly 0.37%. This material consisted of unstimulated CD4+ T cells sorted from spleen or lymph node cells, taken before intestinal transplant. These receptors were obtained from a human donor who received an intestinal transplant.

The chain has TRBV9 and TRBJ2-1; TRBD2 matches 11 bases. Germline V gene lookup returns CDR1 SGDLS and CDR2 YYNGEE. J gave up 6 bases and V 2 bases, and 4 bases lay outside the gene matches. The CDR3 runs to 15 residues. CDR3 sequence: CASSVGTSGSNEQFF. The CDR3, as DNA: TGTGCCAGCAGCGTTGGGACTAGCGGTTCCAATGAGCAGTTCTTC.

This chain connects TRBV6-5 to TRBJ1-2; 7 nucleotides line up with TRBD1. Looked up from germline, CDR1 is MNHEY and CDR2 is SVGAGI. J lost 8 bases, V lost 3 bases, and 12 bases had no gene match. The length of the CDR3 is 15 residues. The CDR3 region is CASSYTPTGSGGYTF. The CDR3 DNA reads as TGTGCCAGCAGTTATACCCCGACAGGGTCGGGCGGCTACACCTTC.

This sequence joins TRBV10-3 and TRBJ1-1; D is possibly TRBD1 (5 bases). V lost 3 bases, J lost 5 bases, and 10 bases lay in between. The germline gives CDR1 ENHRY, CDR2 SYGVKD. The CDR3 is made up of 13 amino acids. CDR3 bases: TGTGCCATCAGTGAAGGCAGGGCTACTGAAGCTTTCTTT. Translated: CAISEGRATEAFF.

CDR3 in amino acids: CASTDPAGDNYGYTF. CDR3 DNA: TGCGCCAGCACCGATCCCGCGGGGGATAACTATGGCTACACCTTC. V is TRBV5-1 and J is TRBJ1-2, with D perhaps matching TRBD1 (5 bases). V was clipped by 6 bases and J by 1 base, with 16 bases between them. This CDR3 has 15 amino acids. CDR1 and CDR2 (germline): SGHRS, YFSETQ.

The CDR3 region has the DNA TGCGCCAGCAGCCAAGAAGCGGTAGCCGTCGAGACCCAGTACTTC. Protein: CASSQEAVAVETQYF. This rearrangement joins TRBV4-1 to TRBJ2-5; possible D gene TRBD2, 5 bases. CDR1 is MGHRA, CDR2 YSYEKL, per germline. V lost 0 bases, J lost 5 bases, and 13 bases lay in between. The CDR3 spans 15 residues.

This clone was recorded only once. This sequence joins TRBV2 and TRBJ1-6; unclear D gene. There are 11 residues in the CDR3. V lost 7 bases to trimming and J lost 10 bases, with 8 bases between them. Germline CDR1 and CDR2: SNHLY and FYNNEI. The CDR3 loop reads CASTTKSPLHF. Here the CDR3 DNA reads TGTGCCAGCACGACAAAATCACCCCTCCACTTT.

The chain employs TRBV28 and TRBJ1-5; D possibly corresponds to TRBD1 (5 bases). The CDR3 is 15 amino acids. Germline lookup yields CDR1 MDHEN and CDR2 SYDVKM. V lost 7 bases, J lost 5 bases, and 18 bases lay in between. The CDR3 loop reads CASIHGGDRDQPQHF. DNA of the CDR3: TGTGCCAGCATCCACGGGGGGGATCGGGATCAGCCCCAGCATTTT.

This clone has a handful of counts. V is TRBV21-1 and J is TRBJ1-1; the table's D call of TRBD1 was not tested on the DNA. TRBV21-1 is assigned pseudogene status. CDR3 length equals 15 residues. The CDR3: CASSKEIPGGTEAFF. CDR3 in DNA: TGTGCCAGCAGCAAAGAGATCCCAGGGGGCACTGAAGCTTTCTTT.

This clone was recorded only once. The CDR3 spells CASSRTGTDYGYTF. In nucleotides, the CDR3 is TGTGCCAGCAGTCGGACCGGGACAGACTATGGCTACACCTTC. This chain connects TRBV7-9 to TRBJ1-2, with TRBD1 matching 7 bases. CDR1 and CDR2 from the germline V gene are SEHNR and FQNEAQ (reference sequence). V gave up 6 bases and J gave up 3 bases; unmatched junction bases: 7. This CDR3 region has 14 residues.

This clone was picked up a small number of times. This chain connects TRBV6-6 to TRBJ2-3, with D perhaps matching TRBD2 (6 bases). The V and J ends lost 2 bases and 3 bases respectively, with 9 bases between them. Per germline, CDR1 MNHNY and CDR2 SVGAGI (reference sequence). This CDR3 has 14 amino acids. The chain's CDR3 is CASSYAAGTDTQYF. CDR3 coding DNA: TGTGCCAGCAGTTACGCTGCGGGGACAGATACGCAGTATTTT.

This chain connects TRBV4-1 to TRBJ1-5; 7 positions agree with TRBD1. The ends lost 0 bases at V and 6 bases at J; junction bases unmatched: 8. Germline-derived CDR1 and CDR2 are MGHRA and YSYEKL. The CDR3 is 16 residues long. Written as DNA, the CDR3 is TGCGCCAGCAGCCAAGAGATAAGGGGGCTCGGTCAGCCCCAGCATTTT. Protein product: CASSQEIRGLGQPQHF.

The chain employs TRBV10-3 and TRBJ1-6; D remains ambiguous. The germline V gene encodes CDR1 ENHRY and CDR2 SYGVKD. This CDR3 region has 15 residues. Trimming pared 6 bases from V and 0 bases from J, leaving 9 bases between. The CDR3 DNA reads as TGTGCCATCAGAGGCGGAAGCTCCTATAATTCACCCCTCCACTTT. Translated: CAIRGGSSYNSPLHF.

The V call is TRBV28, the J call TRBJ2-1; 8 bases are a match to TRBD2. Trimming cost V 4 bases and J 6 bases; bases outside gene matches: 8. CDR3 length equals 15 residues. Germline V gene data show CDR1 as MDHEN and CDR2 as SYDVKM. The CDR3 DNA sequence: TGTGCCAGCAGTTCGACTAGCGCGGGGCGCAATGAGCAGTTCTTC. This sequence encodes CASSSTSAGRNEQFF.

The chain links TRBV28 to TRBJ2-3; a weak D match, TRBD2 (5 bases). This CDR3 is 15 amino acids long. Trimming took 7 bases from V and 0 from J, leaving 14 bases between them. Germline CDR1 MDHEN, CDR2 SYDVKM. CDR3 loop: CASTNGGWSTDTQYF. CDR3 in DNA: TGTGCCAGCACCAACGGAGGCTGGAGCACAGATACGCAGTATTTT.

In this sample, this clone turned up once. The V and J genes are TRBV5-1 and TRBJ1-5; no reliable D call. The germline V gene encodes CDR1 SGHRS and CDR2 YFSETQ. The CDR3 is made up of 15 amino acids. The V end lost 1 base, the J end lost 4 bases, and 12 bases lay between the germline ends. DNA of the CDR3: TGCGCCAGCAGCTTGAACAGCAGCCCGAATCAGCCCCAGCATTTT. Encoded protein: CASSLNSSPNQPQHF. Full variable domain (missing parts from reference TRBV5-1 and TRBJ1-5): KAGVTQTPRYLIKTRGQQVTLSCSPISGHRSVSWYQQTPGQGLQFLFEYFSETQRNKGNFPGRFSGRQFSNSRSEMNVSTLELGDSALYLCASSLNSSPNQPQHFGDGTRLSIL.

This clone was seen once. The V gene is TRBV12-2, the J gene TRBJ2-3; the table's D gene call, TRBD1, was not cross checked with the DNA. TRBV12-2 has pseudogene status. The CDR3 length is 20 residues. CDR3 sequence reads: CASRLAGLGLETIITDTQYF. The CDR3 DNA follows: TGTGCAAGTCGCTTAGCGGGGCTTGGGCTAGAGACGATTATCACAGATACGCAGTATTTT.

The chain has TRBV27 and TRBJ2-7; D uncertain. V shed 7 bases and J shed 6 bases, with 28 bases lying between them. From germline, CDR1 is MNHEY and CDR2 SMNVEV (reference sequence). The CDR3 length is 17 residues. The CDR3 spells CASTPFSVTSISGEQYF. CDR3 coding DNA: TGTGCCAGCACCCCCTTCTCGGTCACTTCTATCTCGGGCGAGCAGTACTTC.